Here is one T cell receptor beta chain with its context. This clonotype was picked up many times. What antigen it recognizes has not been identified. No per-base quality is available; no much larger clone lies one base away. Per the germline V gene, SNHLY is the CDR1 and FYNNEI is the CDR2. Reading from cysteine to phenylalanine, the CDR3 counts 13 amino acids. The entry retains the CDR3 DNA only, 39 bases that are in frame from base 1. V is pruned by 4 bases and J by 10 bases, leaving 7 bases of the junction without a gene match. This sample stems from a study of blood T cells in healthy people across ages (dated by TCRdb to 2015 to 2017). With respect to the entire study: In model experiments, template switching captured about one uniquely barcoded TCR beta cDNA molecule for every two T cells. To track age-related changes in TCR beta repertoire diversity, the study relied on deep sequencing normalized with unique cDNA molecular identifiers. Donors were grouped into four age groups: young (average about 15 years), middle-aged (39), aged (roughly 62) and long-lived (approximately 78). Donors of different ages were randomly distributed across sequencing lanes to avoid experimental bias. Two additional independent replicas of 1 million unique cDNA reads from the same blood draw were analyzed for two donors (one aged 18 to 29 and one aged 80 or older). The study at large found these results: The percentage of naive T cells measured by flow cytometry correlated strongly with observed TCR beta diversity. Observed TCR beta diversity per million T cells fell roughly linearly with age, and a significant reduction was already apparent by age roughly 40. The CMV infection status of donors was not known, potentially confounding age-related changes in expanded clonotypes. Since profiling was done on bulk unsorted PBMCs, naive and antigen-experienced compartments could not be conclusively compared. Compared with the aged group, the long-lived group had more naive CD4+ T cells, fewer expanded clones and increased TCR diversity, a pattern suggesting age selection. Estimates of total diversity based on one million sequenced T cells were considered lower bounds and underestimates.

Libraries came from 5' RACE. TCRdb names Illumina HiSeq 2500 as the instrument used. The second PCR ran for roughly 7 to 12 cycles and used a J-beta primer mix along with a sample-barcoded 5' primer. Each TCR beta cDNA molecule received a unique molecular identifier from a template-switch 5' adaptor carrying 12 random nucleotides. Each sample yielded at least 3 million CDR3-containing paired-end reads. First-strand cDNA was synthesized from all RNA with the Mint cDNA synthesis kit, primed by a TRBC-specific oligonucleotide. All cDNA was treated with uracil-DNA glycosylase and then went through a first 18-cycle PCR with the universal primers M1SS and BC2_uni_R. The source study handled its data this way. For normalization, 1 million high-quality reads, each with a distinct molecular identifier, were randomly selected from each sample. Reads sharing molecular identifiers were discarded rather than binned into consensus sequences. MiTCR, set to a Q25 quality threshold and the strictest error-elimination algorithm, was used for CDR3 identification, clonotype clustering and error correction. A nonparametric unseen species model with Euler transformation was used to estimate a lower bound on total TCR beta diversity. The public reads were reprocessed in TCRdb via fastp at Q25 and MiXCR, keeping in-frame beta chains. Rows merge per CDR3 protein into single entries with the most common DNA and genes. The V and J calls were not made by the authors but by TCRdb's processing. This sample comprises 700,000 to 800,000 distinct CDR3 sequences, roughly 43% of them detected only once. The ten largest clones take up approximately 22% of the sample.

The donors were some 39 Caucasian individuals from Russia, aged roughly 6 to 100 years, who were systemically healthy. Around 10 milliliters of peripheral blood were drawn from each donor into EDTA-treated Vacutainer tubes. PBMCs were isolated by Ficoll-Paque density-gradient centrifugation, with at least 7 million obtained per sample. Total RNA was extracted from PBMCs with Trizol reagent, with at least 6 micrograms obtained per sample. For every donor, an aliquot of PBMCs went through flow cytometry to measure the percentages of naive CD45RAhigh/CD27high T cells. The TCR sequence derives from a woman aged 55-69 years in good health. The chain links TRBV2 with TRBJ2-7; 10 bases in the middle match TRBD1. Sequencing input: blood. Read as DNA, the sequence is TGTGCCAGCAGTGCTTCGACAGGGGGCGAACAGTACTTC. This encodes CASSASTGGEQYF.